Described below is a single T cell receptor (beta chain) sequence and its context. CDR3 size: 13 residues. Per the germline V gene, CDR1 is MDHEN and CDR2 is SYDVKM. Trimming shortened V by 3 bases and J by 2 bases, and 7 bases separated the two germline ends. The sample comes from a study of blood T cell repertoires in COVID-19. TCRdb's copy holds only in-frame clones and misses some; the assay was immunoSEQ multiplex PCR. The sample shows about 38,000 clones, 70% to 90% of them seen only once. The chain carries TRBV28 and TRBJ1-1; D is undetermined. What was sequenced was peripheral blood. The TCR was taken from a man in his fifties or sixties with COVID-19, enrolled during active disease. In nucleotides, the CDR3 is TGTGCCAGCAGTTTGAGTATTAACACTGAAGCTTTCTTT. As protein: CASSLSINTEAFF.